Below are 24 T cell receptor beta chains sequenced from a single sample in a study of blood T cell repertoires in COVID-19. Sequencing was performed with immunoSEQ multiplex PCR; in TCRdb, only in-frame clones are kept and a portion is missing. Of about 300,000 clones in the sample, 65% to 90% were seen once. The sequenced sample consisted of peripheral blood. Receptors were obtained from a human donor in a cohort sampled during active COVID-19.

This clone was seen a handful of times. The V and J genes are TRBV2 and TRBJ1-1; unclear D gene. Trimming removed 5 bases from V and 1 base from J, with 20 bases in between. Looked up from germline, CDR1 is SNHLY and CDR2 is FYNNEI. The CDR3 extends over 17 amino acids. Here the CDR3 reads CASSKSGLGRTNTEAFF. DNA for the CDR3: TGTGCCAGCAGTAAGAGCGGGCTGGGCAGGACGAACACTGAAGCTTTCTTT.

This rearrangement joins TRBV7-2 to TRBJ2-1; D is possibly TRBD2 (5 bases). In germline, CDR1 is SGHTA, CDR2 FQGNSA. The CDR3 totals 13 residues. V was trimmed by 11 bases and J by 4 bases, leaving 15 bases between them. The CDR3 reads CAGRTEGYNEQFF. The CDR3 DNA reads TGTGCCGGCCGGACCGAGGGATACAATGAGCAGTTCTTC.

V usage is TRBV30 and J usage is TRBJ2-3; 10 bases agree with TRBD1. From germline, CDR1 is GTSNPN and CDR2 SVGIG (reference sequence). CDR3 length equals 14 residues. With V trimmed by 5 bases and J by 5 bases, 7 bases remained unmatched. This CDR3 reads CAWGTGQGVDTQYF. DNA of the CDR3: TGTGCCTGGGGGACTGGACAGGGGGTAGATACGCAGTATTTT.

The chain uses TRBV27 and TRBJ1-4; 9 bases align to TRBD1. The CDR3 is 14 residues long. The trim removed 0 bases at V and 13 bases at J, leaving 6 bases unmatched. CDR1 and CDR2 (germline): MNHEY, SMNVEV (reference sequence). CDR3 nucleotide sequence: TGTGCCAGCAGTTTATCCGGGACAGGGTTCGGACTGTTTTTT. This encodes CASSLSGTGFGLFF. Together with reference TRBV27 and TRBJ1-4, the CDR3 gives the full variable domain: EAQVTQNPRYLITVTGKKLTVTCSQNMNHEYMSWYRQDPGLGLRQIYYSMNVEVTDKGDVPEGYKVSRKEKRNFPLILESPSPNQTSLYFCASSLSGTGFGLFFGSGTQLSVL.

The rearrangement links TRBV28 to TRBJ1-3; D remains unclear. The germline gives CDR1 MDHEN, CDR2 SYDVKM. V was cut by 6 bases and J by 2 bases, with 14 bases left in between. This CDR3 comprises 15 residues. The CDR3 loop reads CASRTPPPAGNTIYF. The CDR3 bases are TGTGCCAGCAGAACTCCCCCCCCGGCTGGAAACACCATATATTTT.

V and J are TRBV7-9 and TRBJ2-7; 7 bases are a match to TRBD2. In germline, CDR1 is SEHNR, CDR2 FQNEAQ (reference sequence). This CDR3 comprises 14 residues. V lost 5 bases and J lost 6; bases outside the gene matches: 10. The CDR3 sequence: CASSASGRTSEQYF. CDR3 bases: TGTGCCAGCAGCGCTAGCGGTCGTACGAGCGAGCAGTACTTC.

The chain joins TRBV5-1 to TRBJ1-1, with D uncertain. V gave up 1 base and J gave up 0 bases, with 10 bases separating them. The CDR3 consists of 15 residues. Germline V CDR1 and CDR2: SGHRS, YFSETQ. The CDR3 loop reads CASSLSPRMNTEAFF. The CDR3 nucleotides are TGCGCCAGCAGCTTGTCGCCCAGGATGAACACTGAAGCTTTCTTT.

The genes are TRBV6-1 and TRBJ1-5; TRBD1 aligns across 8 bases. The CDR3 length is 15 residues. With 3 bases clipped from V and 3 bases from J, the junction kept 4 bases outside the gene matches. CDR1 is MNHNS and CDR2 is SASEGT in the germline V gene. The CDR3: CASSEDRADNQPQHF. The CDR3 DNA reads as TGTGCCAGCAGTGAGGACAGGGCCGACAATCAGCCCCAGCATTTT.

The V gene is TRBV28, the J gene TRBJ2-7; a possible D gene is TRBD1 (6 bases). V lost 5 bases and J 0 bases, leaving 14 bases between the germline ends. There are 15 residues in the CDR3. Germline CDR1 MDHEN, CDR2 SYDVKM. CDR3 loop: CASSTGTLFSYEQYF. DNA of the CDR3: TGTGCCAGCAGTACAGGGACCTTATTCTCCTACGAGCAGTACTTC.

This clone was recorded at least ten times. The chain couples TRBV19 to TRBJ1-1; 9 bases line up with TRBD1. The germline gives CDR1 LNHDA, CDR2 SQIVND (reference sequence). The length of the CDR3 is 15 residues. Trimming at V came to 5 bases and at J to 3 bases, leaving 7 bases not matched to a gene. The CDR3 here is CASSFTGGGHTEAFF. The CDR3 DNA follows: TGTGCCAGTAGTTTTACAGGGGGCGGCCACACTGAAGCTTTCTTT. Together with reference TRBV19 and TRBJ1-1, the CDR3 gives the full variable domain: DGGITQSPKYLFRKEGQNVTLSCEQNLNHDAMYWYRQDPGQGLRLIYYSQIVNDFQKGDIAEGYSVSREKKESFPLTVTSAQKNPTAFYLCASSFTGGGHTEAFFGQGTRLTVV.

J is TRBJ1-2 and V is TRBV18; 7 bases agree with TRBD1. Germline CDR1 reads KGHSH; CDR2 reads LQKENI. After removal of 0 bases from V and 8 bases from J, the junction contained 6 bases not matched to a gene. This CDR3 spans 14 amino acids. CDR3 residues: CASSPPEGASGYTF. The CDR3 region has the DNA TGTGCCAGCTCACCACCAGAGGGGGCCAGCGGCTACACCTTC.

The rearrangement uses TRBV21-1 and TRBJ1-5. TRBV21-1 represents a pseudogene. The CDR3 totals 12 residues. The CDR3 region has the DNA TGTGCCACTAGACGGGGCAATCAGCCCCAGCATTTT. As protein: CATRRGNQPQHF.

V gene TRBV18 combines with J gene TRBJ2-1; tentative D call: TRBD2 (5 bases). Trimming pared 0 bases from V and 2 bases from J, leaving 8 bases between. The CDR3 spans 15 residues. CDR1 KGHSH and CDR2 LQKENI come from the germline V gene. In nucleotides, the CDR3 is TGTGCCAGCTCACCACCAGCCGGGGCCTACAATGAGCAGTTCTTC. As protein: CASSPPAGAYNEQFF.

The CDR3 here is CASSLQQGGQYF. CDR3 bases: TGTGCCAGCAGCCTTCAACAGGGGGGGCAGTACTTC. The genes are TRBV3-1 (or the pseudogene TRBV3-2) and TRBJ2-7; 8 positions match TRBD1. This CDR3 spans 12 amino acids. V lost 4 bases to trimming and J lost 9 bases; unmatched junction nucleotides: 5. CDR1 and CDR2 from the germline V gene are LGHDT and YNNKEL (reference sequence).

This chain uses TRBV6-6 with TRBJ2-1; 14 nucleotides line up with TRBD2. Germline loops: CDR1 MNHNY, CDR2 SVGAGI (reference sequence). V lost 6 bases to trimming and J lost 4 bases; unmatched junction nucleotides: 2. This CDR3 region has 15 residues. The CDR3 DNA reads as TGTGCCAGCAGGGGGACTAGCGGGAGATACAATGAGCAGTTCTTC. Translating it yields CASRGTSGRYNEQFF.

V is TRBV19 and J is TRBJ2-7, with TRBD1 matching over 10 bases. The germline V gene has CDR1 LNHDA and CDR2 SQIVND (reference sequence). The CDR3 loop spans 16 amino acids. The J segment lost 0 bases and the V segment lost 5 bases, leaving 7 bases of the junction unmatched. Written as DNA, the CDR3 is TGTGCCAGTAGTGAAGGCCGGGACAGGGGCTCCTACGAGCAGTACTTC. This translates into CASSEGRDRGSYEQYF.

This clone was seen a single time. The rearrangement uses TRBV11-2 and TRBJ2-1, with 11 bases lining up with TRBD2. The germline V gene encodes CDR1 SGHAT and CDR2 FQNNGV. The CDR3 has 19 residues. Trimming at V came to 5 bases and at J to 0 bases, leaving 12 bases not matched to a gene. CDR3 DNA sequence: TGTGCCAGCAGCCGCAGGGTAGCGGGAGGGCTAAGCTCCTACAATGAGCAGTTCTTC. This encodes CASSRRVAGGLSSYNEQFF. The full variable domain, rest sourced from reference TRBV11-2 and TRBJ2-1, is EAGVAQSPRYKIIEKRQSVAFWCNPISGHATLYWYQQILGQGPKLLIQFQNNGVVDDSQLPKDRFSAERLKGVDSTLKIQPAKLEDSAVYLCASSRRVAGGLSSYNEQFFGPGTRLTVL.

The V call is TRBV21-1, the J call TRBJ1-1; TRBD1 was called by the table and not checked on the DNA. TRBV21-1 is marked as a pseudogene. CDR3 length: 18 residues. The CDR3: CASSKRGGLAGENTEAFF. The DNA of the CDR3 is TGTGCCAGCAGCAAACGAGGGGGCTTGGCAGGGGAGAACACTGAAGCTTTCTTT.

J is TRBJ2-3 and V is TRBV28; 7 nucleotides match TRBD2. Germline V gives CDR1 MDHEN, CDR2 SYDVKM. CDR3 length: 16 amino acids. V shed 4 bases and J 6 bases; nucleotides not matched to a gene: 13. The CDR3 DNA follows: TGTGCCAGCAGTTCCCCAAGGGGAGGGCGTCGGGATACGCAGTATTTT. It codes for CASSSPRGGRRDTQYF. Supplemented by reference TRBV28 and TRBJ2-3, the full variable domain reads DVKVTQSSRYLVKRTGEKVFLECVQDMDHENMFWYRQDPGLGLRLIYFSYDVKMKEKGDIPEGYSVSREKKERFSLILESASTNQTSMYLCASSSPRGGRRDTQYFGPGTRLTVL.

The V gene is TRBV5-1, the J gene TRBJ1-3; D gene ambiguous. The CDR3 extends over 14 amino acids. Trimming stripped 3 bases from V and 0 bases from J, with 7 bases between. From germline, CDR1 is SGHRS and CDR2 YFSETQ. CDR3 DNA sequence: TGCGCCAGCAGCTCGGGGAGCTCTGGAAACACCATATATTTT. Translating gives CASSSGSSGNTIYF. Using reference TRBV5-1 and TRBJ1-3 for the parts outside the CDR3, the full variable domain is KAGVTQTPRYLIKTRGQQVTLSCSPISGHRSVSWYQQTPGQGLQFLFEYFSETQRNKGNFPGRFSGRQFSNSRSEMNVSTLELGDSALYLCASSSGSSGNTIYFGEGSWLTVV.

This chain joins TRBV7-2 and TRBJ2-5; 7 nucleotides match TRBD2. Unmatched junction bases numbered 7, after V lost 4 bases and J lost 2 bases. There are 15 residues in the CDR3. Germline values: CDR1 SGHTA, CDR2 FQGNSA. The CDR3 DNA sequence: TGTGCCAGCAGCTCCCCGGGACTACCACAAGAGACCCAGTACTTC. As protein: CASSSPGLPQETQYF. Filled out from reference TRBV7-2 and TRBJ2-5, the complete variable domain reads GAGVSQSPSNKVTEKGKDVELRCDPISGHTALYWYRQSLGQGLEFLIYFQGNSAPDKSGLPSDRFSAERTGGSVSTLTIQRTQQEDSAVYLCASSSPGLPQETQYFGPGTRLLVL.

This chain uses TRBV19 with TRBJ2-1; TRBD2 matches 9 bases. The CDR3 has 17 amino acids. V was clipped by 1 base and J by 5 bases; unmatched bases: 9. CDR1 is LNHDA, CDR2 SQIVND, per germline (reference sequence). CDR3 loop: CASSIAGTASGNNEQFF. The CDR3 DNA sequence: TGTGCCAGTAGTATAGCTGGGACGGCTAGCGGGAACAATGAGCAGTTCTTC.

J is TRBJ2-7 and V is TRBV2, with 7 nucleotides matching TRBD1. Trimming removed 9 bases from V and 6 bases from J; junction bases left unmatched: 5. Germline CDR1 is SNHLY and CDR2 is FYNNEI. The CDR3 loop spans 11 amino acids. The CDR3 bases are TGTGCCAGGGGAGACAGGGTCGAGCAGTACTTC. The encoded protein is CARGDRVEQYF.

This chain links TRBV5-4 with TRBJ1-4; 7 bases map to TRBD1. The CDR3 has 15 residues. J gave up 0 bases and V 3 bases, and 2 bases lay outside the gene matches. The germline V gene has CDR1 SGHNT and CDR2 YYREEE (reference sequence). The CDR3 bases are TGTGCCAGCAGCTGGACAGGTGCAACTAATGAAAAACTGTTTTTT. Residues: CASSWTGATNEKLFF.